The 14 T cell receptor beta chains given below trace back to one sample, sequenced in a study of post-analysis software for immune sequencing data. Whole-study results and caveats: Several TRBV segments were more frequent in patients than controls; TRBV5-6, TRBV5-1 and TRBV20-1 belonged to this group.

These receptors have no known antigen. Prepared TCR beta cDNA libraries contained unique molecular identifiers. TCRdb reanalysed the PCR reads using MiXCR and keeps one entry per CDR3 protein. The data contain about 820,000 distinct CDR3 sequences, roughly half of them singletons. The sequenced material came from blood. These receptors all come from a girl under 18 with multiple sclerosis.

This clonotype was counted a few times. The V call is TRBV7-2, the J call TRBJ1-5; unclear D gene. The V end was cut by 4 bases, the J end by 1 base, with 11 bases between. CDR1 SGHTA and CDR2 FQGNSA come from the germline V gene. The CDR3 is 15 residues long. The CDR3 is CASSSDRSSNQPQHF. CDR3 nucleotides: TGTGCCAGCAGCTCGGACCGCTCGAGCAATCAGCCCCAGCATTTT. Variable domain in full (rest from reference TRBV7-2 and TRBJ1-5): GAGVSQSPSNKVTEKGKDVELRCDPISGHTALYWYRQSLGQGLEFLIYFQGNSAPDKSGLPSDRFSAERTGGSVSTLTIQRTQQEDSAVYLCASSSDRSSNQPQHFGDGTRLSIL.

There are a few counts of this clonotype. This chain links TRBV15 with TRBJ2-7, with 7 bases matching TRBD2. V trimming: 6 bases; J trimming: 2 bases; junction bases outside the gene matches: 7. CDR3 length: 14 residues. Germline CDR1 and CDR2: LNHNV and YYDKDF (reference sequence). CDR3: CATRELADAYEQYF. The CDR3 DNA reads as TGTGCCACCAGGGAGCTAGCGGACGCCTACGAGCAGTACTTC.

The rearrangement joins TRBV7-9 to TRBJ1-1; D might be TRBD1 (6 bases). Trimming shortened V by 9 bases and J by 3 bases, and 20 bases separated the two germline ends. Germline CDR1 and CDR2: SEHNR and FQNEAQ (reference sequence). This CDR3 is 15 amino acids long. The CDR3 reads CASQENGGRHTEAFF. The CDR3 DNA sequence: TGTGCCAGTCAAGAAAACGGGGGGCGGCACACTGAAGCTTTCTTT.

This clonotype was seen a single time. The V and J genes are TRBV20-1 and TRBJ2-3; 7 nucleotides align to TRBD1. In germline, CDR1 is DFQATT, CDR2 SNEGSKA (reference sequence). With 5 bases clipped from V and 0 bases from J, the junction kept 8 bases outside the gene matches. The CDR3 runs 15 residues. The CDR3 loop is CSAFSRDSSTDTQYF. CDR3 nucleotide sequence: TGCAGTGCTTTTTCCCGGGACAGTAGCACAGATACGCAGTATTTT.

The chain uses TRBV5-6 and TRBJ2-5; D remains ambiguous. CDR3 size: 14 residues. V was shortened by 3 bases and J by 4 bases, with 13 bases between the two germline ends. The germline gives CDR1 SGHDT, CDR2 YYEEEE. CDR3 bases: TGTGCCAGCAGCTCCGCAGGTCTCGGAGAGACCCAGTACTTC. This gives the protein CASSSAGLGETQYF. The full variable domain, completed using reference TRBV5-6 and TRBJ2-5, is DAGVTQSPTHLIKTRGQQVTLRCSPKSGHDTVSWYQQALGQGPQFIFQYYEEEERQRGNFPDRFSGHQFPNYSSELNVNALLLGDSALYLCASSSAGLGETQYFGPGTRLLVL.

The chain combines TRBV28 with TRBJ1-5; tentative D call: TRBD1 (5 bases). There are 13 residues in the CDR3. V shed 6 bases and J shed 5 bases, with 11 bases lying between them. CDR1 is MDHEN and CDR2 is SYDVKM in the germline V gene. CDR3 loop: CASRPTGYQPQHF. The CDR3 region has the DNA TGTGCCAGCAGACCAACAGGTTATCAGCCCCAGCATTTT.

The chain links TRBV6-1 to TRBJ2-5; D may be TRBD1 or TRBD2 (6 bases each). Near its end, the DNA agrees better with TRBJ2-7, so the J call may be wrong. CDR1 is MNHNS, CDR2 SASEGT, per germline. CDR3 length: 17 amino acids. Here the CDR3 DNA reads TGTGCCAGCAGTGAAACCGGGACAATCCGGGGGACCTACGAGCAGTACTTC. Translating gives CASSETGTIRGTYEQYF.

The J gene is TRBJ2-1, the V gene TRBV12-3 or TRBV12-4, with D hard to call. V was shortened by 6 bases and J by 0 bases, with 9 bases between the two germline ends. This CDR3 is built from 14 residues. The CDR3 loop is CASSELGSYNEQFF. The CDR3 DNA reads TGTGCCAGCAGCGAATTGGGCTCCTACAATGAGCAGTTCTTC.

A few counts support this clonotype. This chain links TRBV5-1 with TRBJ2-5, with 9 bases lining up with TRBD1. CDR1 is SGHRS, CDR2 YFSETQ, per germline. The CDR3 is 16 amino acids. V was clipped by 1 base and J by 4 bases; unmatched bases: 8. The CDR3 DNA sequence: TGCGCCAGCAGCTTGCTATCGACAGGGGGATCAGAGACCCAGTACTTC. Translating gives CASSLLSTGGSETQYF.

With regard to this clonotype: This may stem from a read error, because a much larger clone lies one nucleotide away. As DNA, the CDR3 is TGTGCCAGCACCCCTAGCGGGAGCTCCTACGAGCAGTACTTC. As protein: CASTPSGSSYEQYF. This chain uses TRBV6-5 with TRBJ2-7, with TRBD2 matching 10 bases. The CDR3 covers 14 residues. V shed 7 bases and J 0 bases; nucleotides not matched to a gene: 3. The V gene's germline CDR1 is MNHEY and CDR2 SVGAGI.

The sample holds a few counts of this clonotype. The V and J genes are TRBV7-2 and TRBJ1-4; D gene unclear. Trimming took off 5 bases at V and 3 bases at J, with 7 bases between the two ends. There are 13 residues in the CDR3. CDR1 and CDR2 from the germline V gene are SGHTA and FQGNSA. The CDR3, as DNA: TGTGCCAGCAGCGGAAGGGCTAATGAAAAACTGTTTTTT. The encoded protein is CASSGRANEKLFF. The entire variable domain, with the rest obtained from reference TRBV7-2 and TRBJ1-4, is as follows: GAGVSQSPSNKVTEKGKDVELRCDPISGHTALYWYRQSLGQGLEFLIYFQGNSAPDKSGLPSDRFSAERTGGSVSTLTIQRTQQEDSAVYLCASSGRANEKLFFGSGTQLSVL.

V is TRBV15 and J is TRBJ1-1; no reliable D call. V was cut by 0 bases and J by 0 bases, with 11 bases left in between. The CDR3 is 16 residues long. CDR1 is LNHNV and CDR2 is YYDKDF in the germline V gene (reference sequence). The CDR3, as DNA: TGTGCCACCAGCAGAGATTTAAGCCCGATGAACACTGAAGCTTTCTTT. Its translation is CATSRDLSPMNTEAFF.

In this sample, this clonotype turned up a few times. This chain uses TRBV6-5 with TRBJ2-7, with TRBD2 as a possible D gene (6 bases). V shed 5 bases and J shed 7 bases, with 21 bases lying between them. The CDR3 has 15 residues. In germline, CDR1 is MNHEY, CDR2 SVGAGI. CDR3 coding DNA: TGTGCCAGCAGTCACCAGGACTATGGCTATGGGGAGCAGTACTTC. It codes for CASSHQDYGYGEQYF.

This clonotype was detected only a few times. The rearrangement uses TRBV29-1 and TRBJ2-3; 8 bases match TRBD2. The CDR3 consists of 17 residues. With 1 base clipped from V and 0 bases from J, the junction kept 9 bases outside the gene matches. In germline, CDR1 is SQVTM, CDR2 ANQGSEA. The CDR3: CSVEGGVAGTSTDTQYF. In DNA, the CDR3 is TGCAGCGTTGAAGGGGGGGTAGCGGGGACTAGCACAGATACGCAGTATTTT.